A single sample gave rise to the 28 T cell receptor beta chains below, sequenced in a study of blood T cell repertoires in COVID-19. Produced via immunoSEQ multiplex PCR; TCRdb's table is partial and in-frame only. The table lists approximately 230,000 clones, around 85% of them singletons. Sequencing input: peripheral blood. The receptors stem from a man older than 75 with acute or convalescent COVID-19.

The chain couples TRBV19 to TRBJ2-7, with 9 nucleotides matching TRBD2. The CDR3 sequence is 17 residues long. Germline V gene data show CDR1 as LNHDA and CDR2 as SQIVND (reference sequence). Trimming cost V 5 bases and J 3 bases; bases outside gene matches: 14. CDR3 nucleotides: TGTGCCAGTAGTGACCCAGCGGGAGGCAGTCGATTCTACGAGCAGTACTTC. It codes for CASSDPAGGSRFYEQYF.

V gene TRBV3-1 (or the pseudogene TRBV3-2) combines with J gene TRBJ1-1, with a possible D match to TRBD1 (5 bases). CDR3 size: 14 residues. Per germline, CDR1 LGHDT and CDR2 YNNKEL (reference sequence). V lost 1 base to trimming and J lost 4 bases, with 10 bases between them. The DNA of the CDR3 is TGTGCCAGCAGCCAAGTAGGCGGGGCCACTGAAGCTTTCTTT. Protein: CASSQVGGATEAFF.

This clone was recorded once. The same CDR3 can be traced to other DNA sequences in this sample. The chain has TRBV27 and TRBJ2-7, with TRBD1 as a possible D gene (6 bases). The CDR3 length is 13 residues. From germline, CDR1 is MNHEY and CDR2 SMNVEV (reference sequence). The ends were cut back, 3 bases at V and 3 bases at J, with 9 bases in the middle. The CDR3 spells CASSFGRGYEQYF. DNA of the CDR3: TGTGCCAGCAGTTTTGGCAGGGGCTACGAGCAGTACTTC.

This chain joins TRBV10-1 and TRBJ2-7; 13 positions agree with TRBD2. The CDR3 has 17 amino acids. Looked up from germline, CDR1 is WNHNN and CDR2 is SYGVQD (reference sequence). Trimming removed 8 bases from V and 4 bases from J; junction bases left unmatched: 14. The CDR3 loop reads CASLLAGGPSRRYEQYF. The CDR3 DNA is TGCGCCAGCCTACTAGCGGGAGGGCCTAGTAGGAGGTACGAGCAGTACTTC.

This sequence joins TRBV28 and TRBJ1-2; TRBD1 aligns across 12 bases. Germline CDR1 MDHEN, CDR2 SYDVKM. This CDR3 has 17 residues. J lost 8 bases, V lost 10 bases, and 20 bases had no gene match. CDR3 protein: CATSTPPGQGAQGGYTF. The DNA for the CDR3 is TGTGCCACCTCTACCCCCCCGGGACAGGGGGCGCAGGGGGGCTACACCTTC.

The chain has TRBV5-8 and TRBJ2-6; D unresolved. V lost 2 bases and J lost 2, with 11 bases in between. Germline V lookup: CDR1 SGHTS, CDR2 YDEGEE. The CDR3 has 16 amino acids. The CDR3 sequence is CASSLVSTTGANVLTF. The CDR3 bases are TGTGCCAGCAGCTTAGTATCGACAACTGGGGCCAACGTCCTGACTTTC.

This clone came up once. CDR3 sequence: CASLLTGESHQPQHF. The DNA for the CDR3 is TGTGCCAGCCTGTTAACAGGGGAAAGTCATCAGCCCCAGCATTTT. The V call is TRBV6-5, the J call TRBJ1-5, with 7 bases matching TRBD1. Trimming cost V 8 bases and J 5 bases; bases outside gene matches: 12. Germline assignment: CDR1 MNHEY and CDR2 SVGAGI. The CDR3 runs 15 residues.

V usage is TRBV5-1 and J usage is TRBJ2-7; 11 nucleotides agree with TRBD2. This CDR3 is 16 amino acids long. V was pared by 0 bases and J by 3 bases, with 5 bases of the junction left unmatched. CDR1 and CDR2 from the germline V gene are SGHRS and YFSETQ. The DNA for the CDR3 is TGCGCCAGCAGCTTGGGAACTAGCGGGAGAGTCTACGAGCAGTACTTC. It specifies CASSLGTSGRVYEQYF.

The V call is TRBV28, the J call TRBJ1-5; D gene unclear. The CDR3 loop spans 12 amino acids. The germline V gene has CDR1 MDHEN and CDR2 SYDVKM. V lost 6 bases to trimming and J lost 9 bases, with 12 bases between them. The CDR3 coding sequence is TGTGCCAGCAGCGTCTACGGGAGGCCCCAGCATTTT. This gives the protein CASSVYGRPQHF.

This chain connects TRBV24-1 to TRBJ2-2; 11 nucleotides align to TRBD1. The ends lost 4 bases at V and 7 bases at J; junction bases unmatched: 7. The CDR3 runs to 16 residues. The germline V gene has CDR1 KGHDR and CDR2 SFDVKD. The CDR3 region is CATSESGTGGFGELFF. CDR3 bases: TGTGCCACCAGTGAATCCGGGACAGGGGGATTCGGGGAGCTGTTTTTT.

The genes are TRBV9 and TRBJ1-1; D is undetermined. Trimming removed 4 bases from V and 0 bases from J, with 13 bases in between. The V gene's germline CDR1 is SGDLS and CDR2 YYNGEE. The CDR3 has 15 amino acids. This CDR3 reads CASSPTPLLNTEAFF. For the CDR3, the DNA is TGTGCCAGCAGCCCTACCCCTTTATTGAACACTGAAGCTTTCTTT.

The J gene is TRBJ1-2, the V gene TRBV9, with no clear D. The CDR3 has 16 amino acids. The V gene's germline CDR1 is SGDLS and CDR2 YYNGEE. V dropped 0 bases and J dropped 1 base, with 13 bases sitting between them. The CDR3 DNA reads TGTGCCAGCAGCGTAGAGGCGGGTCAGAATAACTATGGCTACACCTTC. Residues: CASSVEAGQNNYGYTF.

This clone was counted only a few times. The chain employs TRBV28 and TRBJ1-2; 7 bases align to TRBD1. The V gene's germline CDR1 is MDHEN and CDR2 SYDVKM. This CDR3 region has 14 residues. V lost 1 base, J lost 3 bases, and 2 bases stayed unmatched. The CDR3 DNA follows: TGTGCCAGCAGTTTATACGACAGGGACTATGGCTACACCTTC. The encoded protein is CASSLYDRDYGYTF.

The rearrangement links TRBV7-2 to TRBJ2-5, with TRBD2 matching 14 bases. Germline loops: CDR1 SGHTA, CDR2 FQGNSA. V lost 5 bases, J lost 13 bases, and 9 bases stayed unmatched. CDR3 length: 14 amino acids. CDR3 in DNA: TGTGCCAGCAGCCAAGGGACTAGCGGGAGCCTCCCGTACTTC. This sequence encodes CASSQGTSGSLPYF.

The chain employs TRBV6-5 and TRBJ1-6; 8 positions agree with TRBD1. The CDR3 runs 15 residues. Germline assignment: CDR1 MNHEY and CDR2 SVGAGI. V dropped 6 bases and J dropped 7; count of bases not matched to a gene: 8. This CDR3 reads CASRTLGQGNSPLHF. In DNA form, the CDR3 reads TGTGCCAGCAGGACCCTCGGACAGGGCAATTCACCCCTCCACTTT.

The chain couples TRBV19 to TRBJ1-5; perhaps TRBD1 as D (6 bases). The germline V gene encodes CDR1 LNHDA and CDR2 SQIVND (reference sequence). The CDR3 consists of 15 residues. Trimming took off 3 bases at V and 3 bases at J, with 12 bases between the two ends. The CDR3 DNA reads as TGTGCCAGTAGTATTTCAGACAGGTTCAATCAGCCCCAGCATTTT. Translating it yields CASSISDRFNQPQHF.

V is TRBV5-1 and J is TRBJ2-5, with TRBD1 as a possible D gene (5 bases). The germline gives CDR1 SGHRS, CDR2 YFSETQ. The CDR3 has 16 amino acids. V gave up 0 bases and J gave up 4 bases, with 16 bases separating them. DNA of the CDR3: TGCGCCAGCAGCTTGGACGCAGGGCTTGCGTTAGAGACCCAGTACTTC. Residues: CASSLDAGLALETQYF.

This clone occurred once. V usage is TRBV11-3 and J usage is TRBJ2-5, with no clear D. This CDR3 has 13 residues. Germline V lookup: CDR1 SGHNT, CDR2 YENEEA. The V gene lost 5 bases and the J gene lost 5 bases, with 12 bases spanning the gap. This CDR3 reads CASSIGQSETQYF. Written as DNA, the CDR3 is TGTGCCAGCAGCATAGGGCAGTCGGAGACCCAGTACTTC.

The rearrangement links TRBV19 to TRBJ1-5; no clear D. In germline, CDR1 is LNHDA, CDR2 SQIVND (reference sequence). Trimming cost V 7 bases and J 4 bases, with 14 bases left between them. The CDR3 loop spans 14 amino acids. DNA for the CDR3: TGTGCCAGTACACGTAATGATCTAAATCAGCCCCAGCATTTT. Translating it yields CASTRNDLNQPQHF. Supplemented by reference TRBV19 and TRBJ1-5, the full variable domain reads DGGITQSPKYLFRKEGQNVTLSCEQNLNHDAMYWYRQDPGQGLRLIYYSQIVNDFQKGDIAEGYSVSREKKESFPLTVTSAQKNPTAFYLCASTRNDLNQPQHFGDGTRLSIL.

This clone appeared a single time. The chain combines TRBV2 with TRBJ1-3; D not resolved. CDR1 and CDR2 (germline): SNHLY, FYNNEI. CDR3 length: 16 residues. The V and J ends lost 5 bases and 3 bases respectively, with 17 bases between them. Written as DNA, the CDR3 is TGTGCCAGCAGTCTACTCGGTGCCGCAAATGGAAACACCATATATTTT. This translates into CASSLLGAANGNTIYF.

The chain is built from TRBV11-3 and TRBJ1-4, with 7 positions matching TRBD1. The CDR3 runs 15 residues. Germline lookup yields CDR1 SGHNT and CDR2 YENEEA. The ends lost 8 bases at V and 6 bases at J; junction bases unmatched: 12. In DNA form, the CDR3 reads TGTGCCAGCGCCAGGGGAAAAACAGGGGATGAAAAACTGTTTTTT. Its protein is CASARGKTGDEKLFF. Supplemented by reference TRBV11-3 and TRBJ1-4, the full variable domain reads EAGVVQSPRYKIIEKKQPVAFWCNPISGHNTLYWYLQNLGQGPELLIRYENEEAVDDSQLPKDRFSAERLKGVDSTLKIQPAELGDSAVYLCASARGKTGDEKLFFGSGTQLSVL.

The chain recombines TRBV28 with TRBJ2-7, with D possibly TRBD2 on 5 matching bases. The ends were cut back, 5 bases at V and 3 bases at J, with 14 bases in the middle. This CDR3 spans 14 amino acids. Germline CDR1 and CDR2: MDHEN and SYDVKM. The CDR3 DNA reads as TGTGCCAGCAGTCCCAGAGGGCGGAGCTACGAGCAGTACTTC. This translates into CASSPRGRSYEQYF.

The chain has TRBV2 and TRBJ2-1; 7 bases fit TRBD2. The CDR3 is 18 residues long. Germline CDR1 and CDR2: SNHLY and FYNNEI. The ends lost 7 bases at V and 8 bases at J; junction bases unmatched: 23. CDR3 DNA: TGTGCCAGCAAGGCGGGAGTGGCCGGTGGAACGCCGGCCCATGAGCAGTTCTTC. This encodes CASKAGVAGGTPAHEQFF.

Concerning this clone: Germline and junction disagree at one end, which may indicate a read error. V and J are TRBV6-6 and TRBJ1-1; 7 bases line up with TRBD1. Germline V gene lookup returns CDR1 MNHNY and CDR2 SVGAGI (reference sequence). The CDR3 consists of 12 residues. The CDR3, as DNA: TGTGCCAGCAGGACCAACGACAGGGATCTAGGGTTT. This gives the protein CASRTNDRDLGF.

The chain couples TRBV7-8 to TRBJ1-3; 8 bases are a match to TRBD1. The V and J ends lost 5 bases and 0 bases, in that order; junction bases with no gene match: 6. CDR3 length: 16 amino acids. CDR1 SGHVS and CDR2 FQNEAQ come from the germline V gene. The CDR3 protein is CASSAWTGLSGNTIYF. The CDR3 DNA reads TGTGCCAGCAGCGCATGGACAGGGCTCTCTGGAAACACCATATATTTT.

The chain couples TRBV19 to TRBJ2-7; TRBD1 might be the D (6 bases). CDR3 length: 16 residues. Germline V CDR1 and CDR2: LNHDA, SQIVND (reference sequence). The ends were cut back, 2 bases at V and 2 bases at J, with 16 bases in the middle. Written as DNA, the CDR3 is TGTGCCAGTAGTATATCCCCAGGGGACGGAGCCTACGAGCAGTACTTC. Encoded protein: CASSISPGDGAYEQYF.

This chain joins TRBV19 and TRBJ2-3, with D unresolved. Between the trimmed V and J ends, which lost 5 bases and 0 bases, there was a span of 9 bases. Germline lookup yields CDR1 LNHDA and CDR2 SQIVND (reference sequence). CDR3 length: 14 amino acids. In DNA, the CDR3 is TGTGCCAGTAGTCTTTCCCAGAGCACAGATACGCAGTATTTT. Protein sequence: CASSLSQSTDTQYF.

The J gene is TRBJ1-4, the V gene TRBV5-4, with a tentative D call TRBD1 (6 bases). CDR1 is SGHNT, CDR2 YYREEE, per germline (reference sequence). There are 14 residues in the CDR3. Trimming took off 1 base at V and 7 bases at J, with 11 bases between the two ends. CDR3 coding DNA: TGTGCCAGCAGCTTGCGGGGGGCAAGTGAAAAACTGTTTTTT. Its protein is CASSLRGASEKLFF. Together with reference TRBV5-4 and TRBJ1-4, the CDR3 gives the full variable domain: ETGVTQSPTHLIKTRGQQVTLRCSSQSGHNTVSWYQQALGQGPQFIFQYYREEENGRGNFPPRFSGLQFPNYSSELNVNALELDDSALYLCASSLRGASEKLFFGSGTQLSVL.